Reported below is one T cell receptor beta chain. As yet, its antigen is unknown. CDR1 and CDR2 from the germline V gene are SGHTA and FQGTGA. The CDR3 extends over 12 amino acids. Trimming removed 4 bases from V and 7 bases from J, with 5 bases in between. CD4+ T cells from unexposed donors were obtained before the COVID-19 pandemic (2011-2018). CD4 enrichment then naive enrichment separated naive from memory CD4+ cells. The sample is drawn from a study of CD4 T cells in relation to SARS-CoV-2 and coronaviruses. Study outcomes and limitations: About 65% of donors had memory CD4+ clonotypes crossrecognizing SARS-CoV-2 and common cold coronavirus spike.

Deep TCR-beta sequencing used DNA from uncultured naive and memory CD4+ T cells. TCRdb's copy holds only in-frame clones and misses some; the assay was immunoSEQ multiplex PCR. In the table there are approximately 59,000 clones, 80% to 90% of which are singletons. The origin of this receptor is a human donor in good health. The rearrangement links TRBV7-3 to TRBJ1-6; D call uncertain. The specimen sequenced was memory CD4+ T cells from PBMCs. CDR3 sequence (DNA): TGTGCCAGCAGCTCAGGAAATTCACCCCTCCACTTT. This gives the protein CASSSGNSPLHF.